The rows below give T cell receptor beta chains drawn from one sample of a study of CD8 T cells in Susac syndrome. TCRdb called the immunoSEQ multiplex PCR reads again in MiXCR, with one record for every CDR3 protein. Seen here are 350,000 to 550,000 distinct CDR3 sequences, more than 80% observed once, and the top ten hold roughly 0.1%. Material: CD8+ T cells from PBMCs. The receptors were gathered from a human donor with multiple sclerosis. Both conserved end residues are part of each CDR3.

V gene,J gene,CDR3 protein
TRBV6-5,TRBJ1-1,CASSFGQGASSAFF
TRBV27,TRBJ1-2,CASSLSQLNYGYTF
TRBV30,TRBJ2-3,CAGVGEVTDTQYF
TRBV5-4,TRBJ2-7,CASNLGPGAEQYF
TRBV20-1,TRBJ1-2,CSARGAENYGYTF
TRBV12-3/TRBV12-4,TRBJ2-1,CASRTGGSYNEQFF
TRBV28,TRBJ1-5,CASIPTGVAGNQPQHF
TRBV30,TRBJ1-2,CAWSGQGVDGYTF
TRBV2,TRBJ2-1,CASIEGLALDEQFF
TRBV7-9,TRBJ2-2,CASSRTGGRTGELFF
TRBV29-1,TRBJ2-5,CSVGDRALQETQYF
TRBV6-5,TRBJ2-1,CASSYSGVGPHNEQFF
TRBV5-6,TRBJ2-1,CASSLSALAGSNEQFF
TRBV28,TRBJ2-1,CASSSGDNEQFF
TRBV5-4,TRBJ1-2,CASSFRDGYGYTF
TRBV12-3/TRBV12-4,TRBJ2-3,CASRGVTDTQYF
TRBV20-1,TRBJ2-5,CSARGRERETQYF
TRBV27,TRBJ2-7,CASSPQKVYEQYF
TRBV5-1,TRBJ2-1,CASSRTGVYNEQFF
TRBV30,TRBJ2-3,CAWSVDGTDTQYF
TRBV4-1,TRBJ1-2,CASSQEAGSSYGYTF
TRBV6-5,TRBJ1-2,CASSYQGVDGYTF
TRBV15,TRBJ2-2,CATSRDRAGTGELFF
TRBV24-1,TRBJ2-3,CATSQGQPGLAEDTQYF
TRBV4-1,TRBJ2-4,CASSHPRTGIAKNIQYF
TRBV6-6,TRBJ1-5,CASAVTGESNQPQHF
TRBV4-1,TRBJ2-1,CASSQGREGPRNEQFF
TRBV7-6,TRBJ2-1,CASSLAGTEDEQFF
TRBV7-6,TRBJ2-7,CASGWDSQSYEQYF
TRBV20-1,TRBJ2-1,CSARGLAGNEQFF
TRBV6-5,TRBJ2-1,CASSSGGGGEQFF
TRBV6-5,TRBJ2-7,CASSYAVLSYEQYF
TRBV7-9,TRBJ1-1,CASSLIGTGLNTEAFF
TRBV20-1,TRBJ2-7,CSATGTSVTYEQYF
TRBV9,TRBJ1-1,CASSDDRVAMNTEAFF
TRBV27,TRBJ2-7,CASSFIPGGEQYF
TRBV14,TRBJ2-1,CASSQVGEGFPYNEQFF